This is a list of T cell receptor beta chains from one sample in a study of blood T cell repertoires in COVID-19. TCRdb keeps only in-frame clones here, not all; method: immunoSEQ multiplex PCR. The sample includes about 270,000 clones, approximately 90% of them seen just once. Sequenced material: PBMCs or T cells enriched from blood (not recorded which). The source is a middle-aged man who had been exposed to COVID-19. CDR3s include the opening cysteine and the closing phenylalanine or tryptophan. D genes are given only for firm matches. Expanded clones get a size class; other rows say once, few or many, or leave the size out.

clone_size	v_call	d_call	j_call	cdr3_aa	cdr3_nt
-	TRBV11-2	-	TRBJ2-2	CASSFGGWSGELFF	TGTGCCAGCAGCTTTGGGGGGTGGTCCGGGGAGCTGTTTTTT
-	TRBV11-1	TRBD1	TRBJ2-3	CASSLLFGQVPDTQYF	TGTGCCAGCAGCTTACTCTTCGGACAGGTACCAGATACGCAGTATTTT
-	TRBV4-1	-	TRBJ2-3	CASSQDKGLSGEGDTQYF	TGCGCCAGCAGCCAAGATAAAGGACTCTCCGGGGAAGGAGATACGCAGTATTTT
-	TRBV18	-	TRBJ1-1	CASSTEMNTEAFF	TGTGCCAGCTCTACCGAGATGAACACTGAAGCTTTCTTT
-	TRBV11-3	-	TRBJ1-2	CASSLGQGGYTF	TGTGCCAGCAGCTTAGGGCAGGGCGGCTACACCTTC
-	TRBV19	-	TRBJ1-1	CAKKRGNTEAFF	TGTGCCAAAAAACGCGGGAACACTGAAGCTTTCTTT
-	TRBV7-9	TRBD1	TRBJ2-7	CASSFRTGTGSEQYF	TGTGCCAGCAGCTTTCGTACCGGGACAGGGTCCGAGCAGTACTTC
-	TRBV15	TRBD2	TRBJ2-1	CATSRVTGGYNEQFF	TGTGCCACCAGCAGAGTAACGGGGGGCTACAATGAGCAGTTCTTC
few	TRBV11-2	-	TRBJ1-1	CASSQQGNTEAFF	TGTGCCAGCAGCCAACAGGGGAACACTGAAGCTTTCTTT
-	TRBV5-1	-	TRBJ2-3	CASSFWDTTDTQYF	TGCGCCAGCAGCTTTTGGGACACTACAGATACGCAGTATTTT
-	TRBV27	-	TRBJ2-2	CASSFRVTGELFF	TGTGCCAGCAGTTTCAGGGTAACCGGGGAGCTGTTTTTT
-	TRBV4-2	TRBD1	TRBJ1-2	CASSQGDSRSGYTF	TGTGCCAGCAGCCAGGGGGACAGCCGGAGCGGCTACACCTTC
once	TRBV28	TRBD1	TRBJ2-6	CASSPALFRGGDPYSGANVLTF	TGTGCCAGCAGTCCTGCTTTGTTTAGAGGGGGCGATCCTTACTCTGGGGCCAACGTCCTGACTTTC
-	TRBV24-1	TRBD1	TRBJ2-3	CATSLGDSNTQYF	TGTGCCACCAGTCTCGGGGACAGTAATACGCAGTATTTT
-	TRBV30	-	TRBJ2-7	CAWSQGSVYEQYF	TGTGCCTGGAGTCAGGGGTCTGTCTACGAGCAGTACTTC
-	TRBV19	-	TRBJ2-3	CASSITTGLTDTQYF	TGTGCCAGTAGTATAACCACAGGGCTCACAGATACGCAGTATTTT
-	TRBV7-9	TRBD1	TRBJ1-2	CASNPAGGTYGYTF	TGTGCCAGCAACCCCGCAGGGGGGACTTATGGCTACACCTTC
-	TRBV2	TRBD2	TRBJ2-3	CASSRLAGHTDTQYF	TGTGCCAGCAGCCGACTAGCGGGCCACACAGATACGCAGTATTTT
-	TRBV7-9	TRBD1	TRBJ1-1	CASSLEGQITEAFF	TGTGCCAGCAGCTTAGAGGGACAGATCACTGAAGCTTTCTTT
-	TRBV27	-	TRBJ2-1	CASTGAPEQFF	TGTGCCAGCACCGGAGCGCCTGAGCAGTTCTTC
-	TRBV3-1/TRBV3-2	-	TRBJ1-2	CASSPRGNYGYTF	TGTGCCAGCAGCCCGAGAGGAAACTATGGCTACACCTTC
-	TRBV7-9	TRBD2	TRBJ2-7	CASSLPSGGINEQYF	TGTGCCAGCAGCCTACCAAGCGGGGGTATCAACGAGCAGTACTTC
-	TRBV30	-	TRBJ2-2	CAWSVTRTSQWTGELFF	TGTGCCTGGAGTGTCACACGGACATCCCAGTGGACCGGGGAGCTGTTTTTT
-	TRBV18	TRBD1	TRBJ1-2	CASSPRSQGVINYGYTF	TGTGCCAGCTCACCCCGATCACAGGGGGTAATTAACTATGGCTACACCTTC
-	TRBV28	-	TRBJ1-2	CAIWEGIHGYTF	TGTGCCATCTGGGAGGGCATTCACGGCTACACCTTC
-	TRBV5-1	-	TRBJ2-2	CASSPGEGNTGELFF	TGCGCCAGCAGCCCAGGGGAGGGGAACACCGGGGAGCTGTTTTTT
-	TRBV7-9	TRBD2	TRBJ2-6	CASSLAPIRGGTGANVLTF	TGTGCCAGCAGCTTAGCACCAATCCGCGGGGGGACTGGGGCCAACGTCCTGACTTTC
-	TRBV7-9	TRBD2	TRBJ2-1	CASSPGLADHNEQFF	TGTGCCAGCAGCCCGGGACTAGCGGACCACAATGAGCAGTTCTTC
-	TRBV5-1	-	TRBJ2-7	CASSLGSIQYEQYF	TGCGCCAGCAGCTTAGGTAGCATTCAATACGAGCAGTACTTC
once	TRBV3-1/TRBV3-2	TRBD2	TRBJ2-1	CASSQGLAGVGNEQFF	TGTGCCAGCAGCCAAGGGCTCGCGGGAGTTGGCAATGAGCAGTTCTTC